The rows below give T cell receptor beta chains drawn from one sample of a study of blood T cells in healthy people across ages. TCRdb re-called the 5' RACE reads through MiXCR, storing one row per CDR3 protein. Seen here are 1.5 million to 2 million distinct CDR3 sequences, about 50% observed once, and the top ten hold over 2%. Sample: blood. The receptors originated from a woman between 40 and 50 years old in good health. The CDR3 runs from the conserved cysteine through the conserved F or W. Fields, in order: D gene, clone size, J gene, V gene, CDR3 protein, CDR3 DNA. A D gene is named only where the DNA matches it firmly. The size field is filled for only some rows; it gives once, few, many or a size class.

TRBD2 few TRBJ2-4 TRBV4-1 CASSQLLGRDIQYF TGCGCCAGCAGCCAACTCCTGGGGAGGGACATTCAGTACTTC
NA few TRBJ2-6 TRBV6-5 CASAGLHSGANVLTF TGTGCCAGCGCAGGGTTACACTCTGGGGCCAACGTCCTGACTTTC
NA NA TRBJ2-5 TRBV7-9 CASSLRGTPQKETQYF TGTGCCAGCAGCTTACGGGGCACACCCCAGAAAGAGACCCAGTACTTC
NA NA TRBJ2-1 TRBV7-2 CASSLRGTKQFF TGTGCCAGCAGCTTAAGGGGGACTAAGCAGTTCTTC
NA few TRBJ1-2 TRBV20-1 CSARGQDAYGYTF TGCAGTGCTAGAGGACAGGACGCCTATGGCTACACCTTC
TRBD1 NA TRBJ2-3 TRBV29-1 CSAGSVGGWATDTQYF TGCAGCGCCGGATCAGTAGGGGGCTGGGCGACAGATACGCAGTATTTT
NA NA TRBJ2-2 TRBV10-3 CAISESPTGELFF TGTGCCATCAGTGAAAGTCCCACCGGGGAGCTGTTTTTT
NA once TRBJ1-6 TRBV20-1 CSARGGEGLNNSPLHF TGCAGTGCTAGAGGTGGTGAGGGGTTGAATAATTCACCCCTCCACTTT
NA NA TRBJ1-2 TRBV28 CASSPAGASDYGYTF TGTGCCAGCAGTCCCGCGGGGGCGTCAGACTATGGCTACACCTTC
NA NA TRBJ2-5 TRBV20-1 CSARALLQETQYF TGCAGTGCTAGGGCGCTACTGCAAGAGACCCAGTACTTC